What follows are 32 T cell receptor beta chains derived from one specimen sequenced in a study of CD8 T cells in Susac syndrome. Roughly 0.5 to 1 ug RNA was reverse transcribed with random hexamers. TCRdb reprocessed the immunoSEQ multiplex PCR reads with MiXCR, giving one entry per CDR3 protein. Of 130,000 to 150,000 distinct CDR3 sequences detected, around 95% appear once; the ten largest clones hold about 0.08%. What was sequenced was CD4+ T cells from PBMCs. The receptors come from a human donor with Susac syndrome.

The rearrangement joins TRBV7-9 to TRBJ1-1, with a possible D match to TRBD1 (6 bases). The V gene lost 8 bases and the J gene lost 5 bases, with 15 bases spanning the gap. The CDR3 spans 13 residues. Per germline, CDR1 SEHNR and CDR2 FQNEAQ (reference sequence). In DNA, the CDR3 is TGTGCCAGCCGGCTGGGGGGGCCGACTGAAGCTTTCTTT. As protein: CASRLGGPTEAFF.

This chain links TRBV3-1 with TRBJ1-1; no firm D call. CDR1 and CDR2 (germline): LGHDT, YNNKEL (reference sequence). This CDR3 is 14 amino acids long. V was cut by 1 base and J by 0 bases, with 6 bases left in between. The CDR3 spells CASSQGDLNTEAFF. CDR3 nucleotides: TGTGCCAGCAGCCAAGGGGATCTGAACACTGAAGCTTTCTTT.

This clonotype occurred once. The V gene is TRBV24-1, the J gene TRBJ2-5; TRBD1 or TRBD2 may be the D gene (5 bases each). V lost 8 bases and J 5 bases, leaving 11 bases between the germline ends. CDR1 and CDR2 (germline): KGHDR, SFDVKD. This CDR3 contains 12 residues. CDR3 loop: CATKGETETQYF. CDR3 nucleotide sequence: TGTGCCACCAAAGGGGAGACGGAGACCCAGTACTTC.

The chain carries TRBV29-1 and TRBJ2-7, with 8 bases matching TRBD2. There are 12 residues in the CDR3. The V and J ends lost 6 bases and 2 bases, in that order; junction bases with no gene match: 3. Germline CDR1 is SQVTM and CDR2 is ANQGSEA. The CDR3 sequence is CSVGGAAYEQYF. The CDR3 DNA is TGCAGCGTCGGGGGGGCTGCCTACGAGCAGTACTTC.

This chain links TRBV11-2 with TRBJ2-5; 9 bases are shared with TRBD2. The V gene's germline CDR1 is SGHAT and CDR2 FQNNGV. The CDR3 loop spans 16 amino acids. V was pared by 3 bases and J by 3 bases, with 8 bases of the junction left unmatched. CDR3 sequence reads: CASSLFSSGAKETQYF. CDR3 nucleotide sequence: TGTGCCAGCAGCTTGTTTTCTAGCGGGGCTAAAGAGACCCAGTACTTC.

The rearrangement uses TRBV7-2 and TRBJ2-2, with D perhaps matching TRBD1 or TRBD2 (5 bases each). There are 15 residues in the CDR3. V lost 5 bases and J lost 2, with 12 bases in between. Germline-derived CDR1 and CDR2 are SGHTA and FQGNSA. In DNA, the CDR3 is TGTGCCAGCAGCCTGGGACCTACTAACACCGGGGAGCTGTTTTTT. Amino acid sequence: CASSLGPTNTGELFF.

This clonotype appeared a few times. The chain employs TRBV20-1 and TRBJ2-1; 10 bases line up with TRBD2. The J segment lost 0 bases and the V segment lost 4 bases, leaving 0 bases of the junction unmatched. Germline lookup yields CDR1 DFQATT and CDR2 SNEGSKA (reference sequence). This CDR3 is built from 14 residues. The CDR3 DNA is TGCAGTGCTACTAGCGGGAGCTCCTACAATGAGCAGTTCTTC. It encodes CSATSGSSYNEQFF.

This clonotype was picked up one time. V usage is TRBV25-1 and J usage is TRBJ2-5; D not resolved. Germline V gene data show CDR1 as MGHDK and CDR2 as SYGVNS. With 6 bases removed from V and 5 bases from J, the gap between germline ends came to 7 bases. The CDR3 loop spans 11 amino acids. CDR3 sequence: CASRVGETQYF. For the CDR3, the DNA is TGTGCCAGCAGGGTTGGGGAGACCCAGTACTTC.

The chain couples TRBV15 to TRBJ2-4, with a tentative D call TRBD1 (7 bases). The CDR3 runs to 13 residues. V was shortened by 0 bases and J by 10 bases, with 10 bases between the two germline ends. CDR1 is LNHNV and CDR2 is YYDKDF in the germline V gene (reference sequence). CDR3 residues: CATSRDRGRIQYF. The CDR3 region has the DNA TGTGCCACCAGCAGAGACAGGGGGAGGATTCAGTACTTC.

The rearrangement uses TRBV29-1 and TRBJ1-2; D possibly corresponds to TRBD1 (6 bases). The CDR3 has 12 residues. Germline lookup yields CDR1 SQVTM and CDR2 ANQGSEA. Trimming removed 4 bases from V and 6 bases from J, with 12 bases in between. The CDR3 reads CSVADSSDGYTF. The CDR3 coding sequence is TGCAGCGTTGCGGACAGTAGCGATGGCTACACCTTC.

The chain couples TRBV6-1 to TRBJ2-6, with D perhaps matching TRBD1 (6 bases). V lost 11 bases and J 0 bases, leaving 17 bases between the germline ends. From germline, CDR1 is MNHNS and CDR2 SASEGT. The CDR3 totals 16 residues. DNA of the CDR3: TGTGCCCCCTCACCGGGACACCGCTCTGGGGCCAACGTCCTGACTTTC. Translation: CAPSPGHRSGANVLTF.

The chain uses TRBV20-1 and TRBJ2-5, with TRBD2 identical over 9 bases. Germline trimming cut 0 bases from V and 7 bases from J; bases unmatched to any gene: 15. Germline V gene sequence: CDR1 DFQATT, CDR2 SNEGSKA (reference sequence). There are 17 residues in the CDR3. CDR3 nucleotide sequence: TGCAGTGCTAGAGACCGAGTTGGGGCGGGAGGGCCGGGGACCCAGTACTTC. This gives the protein CSARDRVGAGGPGTQYF.

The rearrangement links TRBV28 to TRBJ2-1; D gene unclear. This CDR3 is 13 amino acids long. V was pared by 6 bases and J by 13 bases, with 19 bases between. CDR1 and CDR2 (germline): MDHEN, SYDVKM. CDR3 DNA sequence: TGTGCCAGCAGCCGGCAAGCTCCGGGTCCCCAGTTCTTC. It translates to CASSRQAPGPQFF.

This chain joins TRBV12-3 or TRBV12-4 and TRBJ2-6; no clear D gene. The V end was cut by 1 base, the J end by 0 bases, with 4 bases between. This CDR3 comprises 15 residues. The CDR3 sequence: CASSLGGSGANVLTF. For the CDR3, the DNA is TGTGCCAGCAGTTTAGGCGGCTCTGGGGCCAACGTCCTGACTTTC.

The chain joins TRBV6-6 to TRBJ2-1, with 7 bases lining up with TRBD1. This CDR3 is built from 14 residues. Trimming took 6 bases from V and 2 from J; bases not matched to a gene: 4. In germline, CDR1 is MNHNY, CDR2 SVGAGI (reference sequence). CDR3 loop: CASSLGQTYNEQFF. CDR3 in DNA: TGTGCCAGCAGCCTGGGACAGACCTACAATGAGCAGTTCTTC.

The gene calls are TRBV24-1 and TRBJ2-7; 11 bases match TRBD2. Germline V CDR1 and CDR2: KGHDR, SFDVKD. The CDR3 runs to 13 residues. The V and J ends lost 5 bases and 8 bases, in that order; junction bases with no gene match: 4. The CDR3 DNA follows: TGTGCCACCAGTGGCCTAGCGGGAGGCAAGCAGTACTTC. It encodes CATSGLAGGKQYF.

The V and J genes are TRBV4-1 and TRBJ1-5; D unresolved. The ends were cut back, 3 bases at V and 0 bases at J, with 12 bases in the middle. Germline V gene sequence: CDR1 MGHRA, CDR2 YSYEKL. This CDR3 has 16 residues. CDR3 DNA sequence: TGCGCCAGCAGCCATGTGGGTTTTACTAGCAATCAGCCCCAGCATTTT. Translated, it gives CASSHVGFTSNQPQHF.

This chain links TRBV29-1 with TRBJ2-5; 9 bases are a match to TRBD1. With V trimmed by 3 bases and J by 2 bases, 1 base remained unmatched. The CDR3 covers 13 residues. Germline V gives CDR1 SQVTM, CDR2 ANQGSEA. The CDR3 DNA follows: TGCAGCGTTGAGGGGACAGGGCAAGAGACCCAGTACTTC. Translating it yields CSVEGTGQETQYF.

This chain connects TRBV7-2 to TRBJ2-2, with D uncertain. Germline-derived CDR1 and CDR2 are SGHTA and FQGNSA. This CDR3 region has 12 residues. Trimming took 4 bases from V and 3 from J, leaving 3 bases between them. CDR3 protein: CASSSDTGELFF. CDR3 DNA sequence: TGTGCCAGCAGCTCCGACACCGGGGAGCTGTTTTTT.

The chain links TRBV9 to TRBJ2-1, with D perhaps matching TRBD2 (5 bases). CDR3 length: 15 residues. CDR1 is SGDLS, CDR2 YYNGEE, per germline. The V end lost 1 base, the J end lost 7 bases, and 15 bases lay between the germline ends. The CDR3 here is CASSVSVGVGNEQFF. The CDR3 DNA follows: TGTGCCAGCAGCGTAAGTGTGGGAGTTGGGAATGAGCAGTTCTTC.

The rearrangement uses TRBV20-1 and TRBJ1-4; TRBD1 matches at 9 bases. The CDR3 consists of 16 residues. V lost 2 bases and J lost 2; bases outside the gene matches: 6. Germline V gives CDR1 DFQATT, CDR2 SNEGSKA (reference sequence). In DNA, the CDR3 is TGCAGTGCTAGATCAACAGGGGGCCGGACTAATGAAAAACTGTTTTTT. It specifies CSARSTGGRTNEKLFF.

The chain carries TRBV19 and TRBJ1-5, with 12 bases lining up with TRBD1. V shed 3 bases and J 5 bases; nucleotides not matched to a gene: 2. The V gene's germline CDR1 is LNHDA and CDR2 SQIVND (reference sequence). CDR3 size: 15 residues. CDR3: CASSIGTGGYQPQHF. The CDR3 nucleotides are TGTGCCAGTAGTATCGGGACAGGGGGCTATCAGCCCCAGCATTTT.

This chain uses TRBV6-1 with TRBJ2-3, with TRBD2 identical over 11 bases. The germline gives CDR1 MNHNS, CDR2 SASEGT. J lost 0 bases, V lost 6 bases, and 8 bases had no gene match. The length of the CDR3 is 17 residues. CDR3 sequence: CASRSLAGGLSTDTQYF. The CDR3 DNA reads TGTGCCAGCAGATCCCTAGCGGGGGGACTTAGCACAGATACGCAGTATTTT.

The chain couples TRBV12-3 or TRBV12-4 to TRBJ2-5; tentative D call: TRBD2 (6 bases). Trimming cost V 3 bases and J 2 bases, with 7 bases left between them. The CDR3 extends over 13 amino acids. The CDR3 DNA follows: TGTGCCAGCAGTTTGAGCGGGCAAGAGACCCAGTACTTC. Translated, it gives CASSLSGQETQYF.

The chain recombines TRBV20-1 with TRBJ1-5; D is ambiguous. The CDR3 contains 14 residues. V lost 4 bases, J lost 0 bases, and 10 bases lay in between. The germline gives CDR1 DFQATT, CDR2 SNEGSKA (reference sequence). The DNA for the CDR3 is TGCAGTGCTACCGACGGTTATAGCAATCAGCCCCAGCATTTT. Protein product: CSATDGYSNQPQHF.

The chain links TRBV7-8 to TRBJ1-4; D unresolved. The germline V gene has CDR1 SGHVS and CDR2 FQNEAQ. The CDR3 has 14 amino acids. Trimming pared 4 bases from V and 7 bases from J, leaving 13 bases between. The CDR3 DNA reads TGTGCCAGCAGCTCCGCTGATGGGAGTGAAAAACTGTTTTTT. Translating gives CASSSADGSEKLFF.

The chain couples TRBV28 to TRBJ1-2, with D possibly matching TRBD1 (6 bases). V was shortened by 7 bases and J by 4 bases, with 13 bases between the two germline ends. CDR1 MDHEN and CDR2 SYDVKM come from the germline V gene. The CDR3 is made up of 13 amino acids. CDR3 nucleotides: TGTGCCAGCAATCAGGGGAGTAGCTATGGCTACACCTTC. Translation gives CASNQGSSYGYTF.

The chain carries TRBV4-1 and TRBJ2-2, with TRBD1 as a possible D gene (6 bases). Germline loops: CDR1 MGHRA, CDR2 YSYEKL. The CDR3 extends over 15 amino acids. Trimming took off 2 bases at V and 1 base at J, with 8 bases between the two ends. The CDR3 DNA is TGCGCCAGCAGCCAAACAGGGAGGAACACCGGGGAGCTGTTTTTT. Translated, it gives CASSQTGRNTGELFF.

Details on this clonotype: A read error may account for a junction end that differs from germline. The CDR3 loop is CASSLTGLGETQYF. CDR3 bases: TGTGCTAGCAGCCTCACTGGCCTGGGGGAGACCCAGTACTTC. This chain joins TRBV7-7 and TRBJ2-5, with D unclear. The CDR3 contains 14 residues. CDR1 is SSHAT and CDR2 is FNYEAQ in the germline V gene (reference sequence).

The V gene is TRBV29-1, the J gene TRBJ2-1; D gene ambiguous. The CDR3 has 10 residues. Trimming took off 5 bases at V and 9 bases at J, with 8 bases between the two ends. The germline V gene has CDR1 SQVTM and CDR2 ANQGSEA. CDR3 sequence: CSVITGEQFF. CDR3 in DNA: TGCAGCGTTATTACGGGTGAGCAGTTCTTC.

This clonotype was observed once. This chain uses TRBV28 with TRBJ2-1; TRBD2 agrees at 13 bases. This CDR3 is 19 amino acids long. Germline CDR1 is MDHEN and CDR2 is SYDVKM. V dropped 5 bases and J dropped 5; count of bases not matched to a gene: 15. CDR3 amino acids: CASSNGPTSGRRMDNEQFF. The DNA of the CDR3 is TGTGCCAGCAGTAATGGCCCGACTAGCGGGAGGAGGATGGACAATGAGCAGTTCTTC.

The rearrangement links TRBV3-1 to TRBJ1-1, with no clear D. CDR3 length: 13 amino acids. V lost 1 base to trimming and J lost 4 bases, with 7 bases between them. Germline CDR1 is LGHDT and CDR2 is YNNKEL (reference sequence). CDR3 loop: CASSQALATEAFF. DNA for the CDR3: TGTGCCAGCAGCCAAGCCCTTGCCACTGAAGCTTTCTTT.